Listed below are T cell receptor beta chains from one sample, sequenced in a study of blood T cell repertoires in COVID-19. The method was immunoSEQ multiplex PCR; TCRdb's version includes in-frame clones alone and lacks a portion of them. The sample lists approximately 120,000 clones, over 60% occurring once. Sequences were obtained from peripheral blood. Receptor source: a human donor in a cohort sampled during active or convalescent COVID-19. Each CDR3 is given with its conserved first and last residue. D genes are given only for firm matches. Expanded clones get a size class; other rows say once, few or many, or leave the size out.

clone size	V gene	CDR3 length	D gene	J gene	CDR3 protein	CDR3 DNA
few	TRBV27	15	TRBD2	TRBJ2-7	CASSFRLADSYEQYF	TGTGCCAGCAGTTTTCGTCTAGCGGACTCCTACGAGCAGTACTTC
once	TRBV6-5	15	TRBD1	TRBJ1-6	CASIQGANYNSPLHF	TGTGCCAGCATTCAGGGGGCGAACTATAATTCACCCCTCCACTTT
many	TRBV29-1	15	TRBD2	TRBJ2-7	CSVAKGLAGSYEQYF	TGCAGCGTGGCCAAGGGACTAGCGGGGTCCTACGAGCAGTACTTC
.	TRBV3-1/TRBV3-2	15	.	TRBJ2-7	CASSHGGGGPYEQYF	TGTGCCAGCAGCCATGGGGGAGGGGGTCCCTACGAGCAGTACTTC
.	TRBV27	16	TRBD1	TRBJ2-1	CASSSSGTVRYNEQFF	TGTGCCAGCAGTTCATCCGGGACAGTAAGATACAATGAGCAGTTCTTC
.	TRBV5-1	13	.	TRBJ1-4	CASSLISNEKLFF	TGCGCCAGCAGCTTGATCAGTAATGAAAAACTGTTTTTT
once	TRBV25-1	16	.	TRBJ1-1	CASSEFGRAGDTEAFF	TGTGCCAGCAGTGAATTTGGGAGGGCCGGGGACACTGAAGCTTTCTTT
.	TRBV30	14	.	TRBJ1-1	CAWSLGLMNTEAFF	TGTGCCTGGAGTCTAGGACTGATGAACACTGAAGCTTTCTTT
.	TRBV6-2/TRBV6-3	16	TRBD1	TRBJ1-5	CASSSRPGQINQPQHF	TGTGCCAGCAGTTCAAGACCGGGACAGATAAATCAGCCCCAGCATTTT
.	TRBV6-4	15	TRBD2	TRBJ2-3	CASILLAGGGDTQYF	TGTGCCAGCATTCTCCTAGCGGGGGGTGGAGATACGCAGTATTTT
.	TRBV6-6	15	.	TRBJ2-7	CASSSNPGIIYEQYF	TGTGCCAGCAGTTCCAACCCCGGGATTATATACGAGCAGTACTTC